This T cell receptor (beta chain) was obtained from a study of blood T cells in healthy people across ages. As regards this clonotype: The antigen is not known.

Notes on the study in general: Higher diversity and more naive CD4+ cells were features of long-lived donors, compared to aged donors. Age showed a roughly linear inverse relationship with TCR beta diversity per million T cells.

With a J-beta primer mix and a sample-barcoded 5' primer, a second PCR ran about 7 to 11 cycles. With 12 random nucleotides, a template-switch adaptor tagged each individual cDNA molecule. At least 3 million CDR3-containing paired-end reads were obtained per sample. Using its own MiXCR run on the 5' RACE reads, TCRdb lists one record per CDR3 protein. The table shows hundreds of thousands of distinct CDR3 sequences, with approximately 35% occurring only once. The CDR3 is 14 residues long. Trimming took 6 bases from V and 4 from J, leaving 15 bases between them. The chain recombines TRBV12-3 or TRBV12-4 with TRBJ1-2, with D perhaps TRBD1 (5 bases). This TCR derives from a man younger than 30 in good health. The sample was blood. The CDR3, as DNA: TGTGCCAGCAGAAGGGACTCCCTGAGCTATGGCTACACCTTC. Amino acids: CASRRDSLSYGYTF.